The 21 T cell receptor beta chains given below trace back to one sample, sequenced in a study of blood T cell repertoires in COVID-19. Only in-frame clones appear in the TCRdb table, and some are missing; sequencing was by immunoSEQ multiplex PCR. The table records around 300,000 clones, roughly 90% of them present only once. Sequenced: peripheral blood. These receptors all come from a woman in her seventies with COVID-19, enrolled during active disease.

The rearrangement uses TRBV19 and TRBJ1-1; D perhaps matches TRBD1 (5 bases). This CDR3 is 15 amino acids long. The V gene's germline CDR1 is LNHDA and CDR2 SQIVND (reference sequence). V gave up 6 bases and J gave up 1 base, with 15 bases separating them. CDR3 sequence reads: CASRPVGGSNTEAFF. The DNA of the CDR3 is TGTGCCAGTAGGCCCGTTGGGGGGTCGAACACTGAAGCTTTCTTT.

The chain recombines TRBV6-5 with TRBJ2-5; D perhaps matches TRBD2 (7 bases). Per germline, CDR1 MNHEY and CDR2 SVGAGI. With 0 bases removed from V and 5 bases from J, the gap between germline ends came to 13 bases. The length of the CDR3 is 15 residues. The CDR3 reads CASSYSRGGVETQYF. In DNA, the CDR3 is TGTGCCAGCAGTTACTCGAGGGGGGGCGTCGAGACCCAGTACTTC.

This clone appeared a few times. The CDR3 DNA reads as TGTGCCAGCCCGGGACAGCTCGTTTTGGGCGAGCAGTACTTC. Residues: CASPGQLVLGEQYF. The chain joins TRBV5-8 to TRBJ2-7, with 7 bases fitting TRBD1. V was clipped by 7 bases and J by 6 bases; unmatched bases: 13. CDR1 SGHTS and CDR2 YDEGEE come from the germline V gene. The CDR3 runs to 14 residues.

This chain links TRBV9 with TRBJ2-7; D ambiguous. Germline V lookup: CDR1 SGDLS, CDR2 YYNGEE. V was trimmed by 3 bases and J by 0 bases, leaving 13 bases between them. This CDR3 region has 15 residues. DNA of the CDR3: TGTGCCAGCAGCGAAAGTACGACGGGCTCCTACGAGCAGTACTTC. Protein product: CASSESTTGSYEQYF.

V gene TRBV5-1 combines with J gene TRBJ2-4, with 9 bases identical to TRBD1. V shed 2 bases and J 8 bases; nucleotides not matched to a gene: 8. CDR3 size: 15 residues. The germline gives CDR1 SGHRS, CDR2 YFSETQ. The CDR3 DNA sequence: TGCGCCAGCAGCTTAGGGACAGGGAGCGGGGACATTCAGTACTTC. Residues: CASSLGTGSGDIQYF.

This clone was seen just once. The junction differs from germline at one of its ends, possibly a read error. The rearrangement uses TRBV6-4 and TRBJ1-5; 7 nucleotides align to TRBD1. From germline, CDR1 is MRHNA and CDR2 SNTAGT. The CDR3 covers 13 residues. The CDR3 region has the DNA TGTGCCAGCAGTGACTCTAGGACAGGACCCAGGAATTTT. Translating it yields CASSDSRTGPRNF.

This chain joins TRBV7-2 and TRBJ2-7; no clear D. In germline, CDR1 is SGHTA, CDR2 FQGNSA. The germline V and J ends were trimmed by 0 bases and 4 bases, with 10 bases remaining between them. The length of the CDR3 is 14 residues. The CDR3 sequence is CASSLASAAYEQYF. In nucleotides, the CDR3 is TGTGCCAGCAGCTTAGCTTCGGCGGCTTACGAGCAGTACTTC.

The chain has TRBV24-1 and TRBJ2-5; 10 bases align to TRBD1. Germline V gene lookup returns CDR1 KGHDR and CDR2 SFDVKD. Trimming at V came to 4 bases and at J to 5 bases, leaving 3 bases not matched to a gene. This CDR3 contains 14 residues. CDR3 sequence: CATSEDRGRETQYF. The CDR3 nucleotides are TGTGCCACCAGTGAAGACAGGGGGCGCGAGACCCAGTACTTC.

For this clone: In the same sample, other DNA sequences code for this CDR3. This rearrangement joins TRBV6-5 to TRBJ1-2, with D tentatively TRBD1 (6 bases). The CDR3 length is 13 residues. The V gene's germline CDR1 is MNHEY and CDR2 SVGAGI. Deletions cut 6 bases from V and 2 bases from J, with 10 bases between. CDR3 DNA sequence: TGTGCCAGCAGGTCAGGACAGAACTATGGCTACACCTTC. It yields the protein CASRSGQNYGYTF.

CDR3 nucleotide sequence: TGTGCCAGTAATCCGGGGAGGACCTACAATGAGCAGTTCTTC. Protein: CASNPGRTYNEQFF. V usage is TRBV19 and J usage is TRBJ2-1, with D tentatively TRBD2 (6 bases). The V gene's germline CDR1 is LNHDA and CDR2 SQIVND (reference sequence). This CDR3 has 14 residues. Trimming left V 7 bases short and J 2 bases short, with 12 bases between. The variable domain in full, completed from reference TRBV19 and TRBJ2-1, reads DGGITQSPKYLFRKEGQNVTLSCEQNLNHDAMYWYRQDPGQGLRLIYYSQIVNDFQKGDIAEGYSVSREKKESFPLTVTSAQKNPTAFYLCASNPGRTYNEQFFGPGTRLTVL.

This sequence joins TRBV4-3 and TRBJ2-5; 9 bases are a match to TRBD1. Per the germline V gene, CDR1 is LGHNA and CDR2 is YSLEER. The CDR3 has 15 residues. Trimming at V came to 1 base and at J to 5 bases, leaving 5 bases not matched to a gene. CDR3 sequence reads: CASSQGTGGSETQYF. The CDR3 nucleotides are TGCGCCAGCAGCCAAGGAACAGGGGGCAGTGAGACCCAGTACTTC.

This clone was picked up one time. The rearrangement links TRBV30 to TRBJ1-2, with no clear D. Trimming took 8 bases from V and 0 from J, leaving 10 bases between them. Germline loops: CDR1 GTSNPN, CDR2 SVGIG (reference sequence). This CDR3 region has 12 residues. This chain's CDR3 is CARGVSNYGYTF. The CDR3 nucleotides read TGTGCCCGCGGGGTATCTAACTATGGCTACACCTTC.

This chain joins TRBV27 and TRBJ2-3; 7 bases align to TRBD1. This CDR3 comprises 15 residues. J gave up 0 bases and V 6 bases, and 6 bases lay outside the gene matches. The germline gives CDR1 MNHEY, CDR2 SMNVEV (reference sequence). CDR3 region: CASSPQGQSTDTQYF. CDR3 bases: TGTGCCAGCAGCCCACAGGGACAGAGCACAGATACGCAGTATTTT.

This chain joins TRBV10-3 and TRBJ1-1; D unresolved. Germline values: CDR1 ENHRY, CDR2 SYGVKD. Trimming removed 4 bases from V and 5 bases from J, with 11 bases in between. The CDR3 is made up of 13 amino acids. In nucleotides, the CDR3 is TGTGCCATCAGTGCGGAGGGCTGGACTGAAGCTTTCTTT. This gives the protein CAISAEGWTEAFF.

The rearrangement joins TRBV4-1 to TRBJ2-3; a possible D gene is TRBD1 (5 bases). CDR1 MGHRA and CDR2 YSYEKL come from the germline V gene. The CDR3 runs to 15 residues. Trimming removed 0 bases from V and 8 bases from J, with 15 bases in between. In DNA, the CDR3 is TGCGCCAGCAGCCAAGATTTGGCAGGGTATGGTACGCAGTATTTT. It translates to CASSQDLAGYGTQYF.

The chain carries TRBV6-5 and TRBJ1-5, with a possible D match to TRBD1 (6 bases). The germline CDR1 and CDR2 sequences are MNHEY and SVGAGI. V was cut by 7 bases and J by 1 base, with 11 bases left in between. This CDR3 is 14 amino acids long. The CDR3 reads CASTRGMSNQPQHF. The CDR3, as DNA: TGTGCCAGCACAAGGGGGATGAGCAATCAGCCCCAGCATTTT.

The rearrangement links TRBV7-2 to TRBJ1-4; D might be TRBD1 (6 bases). The germline V gene encodes CDR1 SGHTA and CDR2 FQGNSA. This CDR3 has 14 amino acids. Trimming left V 2 bases short and J 6 bases short, with 10 bases between. The CDR3 spells CASSLYRVHEKLFF. The CDR3, as DNA: TGTGCCAGCAGCTTATACAGGGTTCATGAAAAACTGTTTTTT.

The sample holds one count of this clone. V gene TRBV7-9 combines with J gene TRBJ2-7, with TRBD1 as a possible D gene (6 bases). From germline, CDR1 is SEHNR and CDR2 FQNEAQ (reference sequence). V lost 5 bases and J lost 2, with 19 bases in between. This CDR3 has 16 amino acids. Here the CDR3 reads CASSRARQASPYEQYF. DNA of the CDR3: TGTGCCAGCAGCAGAGCCCGACAGGCTTCCCCCTACGAGCAGTACTTC. The variable domain in full, with the rest retrieved from reference TRBV7-9 and TRBJ2-7, is DTGVSQNPRHKITKRGQNVTFRCDPISEHNRLYWYRQTLGQGPEFLTYFQNEAQLEKSRLLSDRFSAERPKGSFSTLEIQRTEQGDSAMYLCASSRARQASPYEQYFGPGTRLTVT.

V and J are TRBV30 and TRBJ1-2, with D maybe TRBD1 (6 bases). Germline V gene sequence: CDR1 GTSNPN, CDR2 SVGIG (reference sequence). Between the trimmed V and J ends, which lost 0 bases and 8 bases, there was a span of 16 bases. The CDR3 sequence is 14 residues long. Here the CDR3 reads CAWSVQGFLWGYTF. Written as DNA, the CDR3 is TGTGCCTGGAGTGTACAGGGATTTCTCTGGGGCTACACCTTC.

The chain links TRBV6-5 to TRBJ2-7, with 7 bases lining up with TRBD2. V trimming: 6 bases; J trimming: 4 bases; junction bases outside the gene matches: 12. Germline V gene data show CDR1 as MNHEY and CDR2 as SVGAGI. The CDR3 totals 15 residues. The DNA for the CDR3 is TGTGCCAGCAGGCCCGGGACTAACAATGTTTACGAGCAGTACTTC. This encodes CASRPGTNNVYEQYF.

The J gene is TRBJ1-4, the V gene TRBV24-1, with 11 bases fitting TRBD1. This CDR3 region has 15 residues. Germline V lookup: CDR1 KGHDR, CDR2 SFDVKD. V trimming: 3 bases; J trimming: 8 bases; junction bases outside the gene matches: 4. CDR3 loop: CATSDEGTGGEKLFF. The CDR3 DNA reads TGTGCCACCAGTGATGAAGGGACAGGGGGAGAAAAACTGTTTTTT.